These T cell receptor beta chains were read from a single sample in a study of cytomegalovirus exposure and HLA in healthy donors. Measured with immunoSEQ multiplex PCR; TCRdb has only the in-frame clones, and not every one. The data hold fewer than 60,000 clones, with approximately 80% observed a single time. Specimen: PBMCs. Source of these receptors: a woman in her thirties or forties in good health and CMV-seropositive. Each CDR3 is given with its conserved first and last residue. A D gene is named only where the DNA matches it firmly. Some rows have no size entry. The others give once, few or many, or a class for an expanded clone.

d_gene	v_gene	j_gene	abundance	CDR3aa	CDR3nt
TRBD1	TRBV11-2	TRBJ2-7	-	CASSRTGAPYEQYF	TGTGCCAGCAGCCGGACAGGGGCTCCCTACGAGCAGTACTTC
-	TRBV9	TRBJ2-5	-	CASSVAFQETQYF	TGTGCCAGCAGCGTAGCATTCCAAGAGACCCAGTACTTC
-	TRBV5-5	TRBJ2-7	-	CASSPGQSYEQYF	TGTGCCAGCAGCCCCGGACAGTCCTACGAGCAGTACTTC
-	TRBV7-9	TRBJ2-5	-	CASSFGRAETQYF	TGTGCCAGCAGCTTCGGCAGGGCAGAGACCCAGTACTTC
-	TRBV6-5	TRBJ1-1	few	CASSYGGRVVGTEAFF	TGTGCCAGCAGTTACGGTGGCAGGGTAGTCGGTACTGAAGCTTTCTTT
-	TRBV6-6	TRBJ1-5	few	CASSYERGQPQHF	TGTGCCAGCAGTTACGAAAGGGGTCAGCCCCAGCATTTT
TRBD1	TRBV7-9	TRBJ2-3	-	CASSPGGQRSSTDTQYF	TGTGCCAGCAGCCCAGGGGGACAGCGATCTAGCACAGATACGCAGTATTTT
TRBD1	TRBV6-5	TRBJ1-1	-	CASRGQGGLNTEAFF	TGTGCCAGCAGAGGACAGGGCGGGTTGAACACTGAAGCTTTCTTT
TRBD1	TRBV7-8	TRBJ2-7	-	CATGLGGQGYEQYF	TGTGCCACTGGCCTAGGGGGACAGGGCTACGAGCAGTACTTC
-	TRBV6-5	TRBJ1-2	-	CAILDYYGYTF	TGTGCCATCCTAGATTACTATGGCTACACCTTC
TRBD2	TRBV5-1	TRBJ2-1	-	CASSLEGGTGGIWQFF	TGCGCCAGCAGCTTGGAGGGTGGGACGGGAGGAATTTGGCAGTTCTTC
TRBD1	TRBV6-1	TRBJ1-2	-	CASGRTGGDGYTF	TGTGCCAGCGGCCGGACAGGGGGCGATGGCTACACCTTC
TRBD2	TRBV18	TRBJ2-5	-	CASSLGLAGVRGETQYF	TGTGCCAGCTCACTGGGACTAGCGGGGGTGCGAGGAGAGACCCAGTACTTC
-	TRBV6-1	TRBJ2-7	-	CASCSPGAYEQYF	TGTGCCAGCTGTAGCCCAGGGGCGTACGAGCAGTACTTC
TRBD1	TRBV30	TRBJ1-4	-	CAWSVGTGGHEKLFF	TGTGCCTGGAGTGTTGGGACAGGGGGCCATGAAAAACTGTTTTTT
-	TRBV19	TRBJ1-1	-	CAIRDRDNNEAFF	TGTGCCATCAGAGACCGGGACAACAATGAAGCTTTCTTT
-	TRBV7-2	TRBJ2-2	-	CASSLLLTGELFF	TGTGCCAGCAGCTTATTACTCACCGGGGAGCTGTTTTTT
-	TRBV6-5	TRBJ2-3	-	CASNTPKGGDTQYF	TGTGCCAGCAATACCCCGAAAGGGGGAGATACGCAGTATTTT
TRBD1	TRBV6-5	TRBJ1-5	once	CASSSGGAGNQPQHF	TGTGCCAGCAGTTCAGGGGGCGCGGGCAATCAGCCCCAGCATTTT
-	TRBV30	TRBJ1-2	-	CAWSVPLSYTF	TGTGCCTGGAGTGTCCCCTTAAGCTACACCTTC
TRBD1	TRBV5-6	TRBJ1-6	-	CASSLSDRDNSPLHF	TGTGCCAGCAGCTTAAGTGACAGGGATAATTCACCCCTCCACTTT
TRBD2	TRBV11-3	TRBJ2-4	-	CASSPPGTSGAHQYF	TGTGCCAGCAGCCCACCCGGGACTAGCGGGGCCCACCAGTACTTC
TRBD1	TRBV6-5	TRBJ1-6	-	CASSPLVRGDSPLHF	TGTGCCAGCAGTCCCCTTGTCAGGGGGGATTCACCCCTCCACTTT
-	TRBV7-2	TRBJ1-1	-	CASSSPAGKTNTEAFF	TGTGCCAGCAGCTCCCCCGCCGGGAAGACAAACACTGAAGCTTTCTTT
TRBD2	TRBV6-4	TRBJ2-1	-	CASSEGLASNEQFF	TGTGCCAGCAGTGAGGGACTAGCGTCGAATGAGCAGTTCTTC
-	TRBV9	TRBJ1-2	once	CASSSRLGDYGYTF	TGTGCCAGCAGCTCCCGGCTAGGGGATTATGGCTACACCTTC
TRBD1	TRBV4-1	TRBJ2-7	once	CASSPPGTGGKYEQYF	TGCGCCAGCAGCCCCCCCGGGACAGGGGGTAAATACGAGCAGTACTTC
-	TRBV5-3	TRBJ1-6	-	CARRHRGGNQNNSPLHF	TGTGCCAGAAGGCACCGGGGGGGGAACCAAAATAATTCACCCCTCCACTTT